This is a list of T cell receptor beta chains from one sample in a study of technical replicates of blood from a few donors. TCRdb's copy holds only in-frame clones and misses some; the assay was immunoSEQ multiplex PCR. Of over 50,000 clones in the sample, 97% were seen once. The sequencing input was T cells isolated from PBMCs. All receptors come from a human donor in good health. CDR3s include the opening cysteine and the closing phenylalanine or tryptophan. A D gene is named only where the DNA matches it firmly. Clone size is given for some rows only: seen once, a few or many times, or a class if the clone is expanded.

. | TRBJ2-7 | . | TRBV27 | TGTGCCAGCAGTCCGGGTCTCTACGAGCAGTACTTC | CASSPGLYEQYF
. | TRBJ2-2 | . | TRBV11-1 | TGTGCCAGCAGTCACACCACGCGGGGGCGCGGGACCGGGGAGCTGTTTTTT | CASSHTTRGRGTGELFF
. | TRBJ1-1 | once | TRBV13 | TGTGCCAGCAGCTTAGGAAGGAGGGGAACCACTGAAGCTTTCTTT | CASSLGRRGTTEAFF
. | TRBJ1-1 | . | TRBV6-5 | TGTGCCACCCGACGCGGCCGCAACACTGAAGCTTTCTTT | CATRRGRNTEAFF
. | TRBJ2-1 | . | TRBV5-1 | TGCGCCAGCAGCTCCGGACTGGAGCAGTTCTTC | CASSSGLEQFF
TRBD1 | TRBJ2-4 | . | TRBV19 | TGTGCCAGTTGCTGGACAGGGGAAAACATTCAGTACTTC | CASCWTGENIQYF
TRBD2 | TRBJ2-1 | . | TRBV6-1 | TGTGCCAGCAGTGAAGGGGCGGGAGTATTTGAGCAGTTCTTC | CASSEGAGVFEQFF
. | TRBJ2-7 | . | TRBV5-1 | TGCGCCAGCAGCTTGGCACTGAACTCCTACGAGCAGTACTTC | CASSLALNSYEQYF
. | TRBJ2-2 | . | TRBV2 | TGTGCCAGCAGGTCCCTTCAGGATTCCGGGGAGCTGTTTTTT | CASRSLQDSGELFF
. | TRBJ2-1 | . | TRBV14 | TGTGCCAGCAGCCGGCTTTACAATGAGCAGTTCTTC | CASSRLYNEQFF
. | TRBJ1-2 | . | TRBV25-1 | TGTGCCAGCAGTACTGGTACTGGTGGCTACACCTTC | CASSTGTGGYTF